This T cell receptor (beta chain) was captured in a study of cytomegalovirus exposure and HLA in healthy donors. General study points: Reports state that TCR beta sequences accurately predicted most subjects' HLA-A and HLA-B alleles. Altogether, some 160 TCR beta chains were recorded as cytomegalovirus-associated. In vitro work confirmed that three CMV-associated chains recognize CMV antigens.

The CDR3 sequence is 11 residues long. The germline V gene has CDR1 GTSNPN and CDR2 SVGIG (reference sequence). The germline V and J ends were trimmed by 1 base and 5 bases, with 6 bases remaining between them. This PCR relied on a set of 60 Vbeta primers and 13 Jbeta primers. Assay used: immunoSEQ multiplex PCR; TCRdb lists only in-frame clones, some missing. In the table there are 160,000 or so clones, around 77% of which are singletons. Of note for this clone: Its cognate antigen is unknown.

J is TRBJ2-7 and V is TRBV30; a weak D match, TRBD1 (5 bases). This receptor was identified in a woman aged 40 to 49 in good health and CMV-seronegative. Sequenced material: PBMCs. The CDR3 coding sequence is TGTGCCTGGAGTGACAGGAACGAGCAGTACTTC. Its translation: CAWSDRNEQYF.